This T cell receptor (beta chain) was observed in a study of PD-1 blockade in classical Hodgkin lymphoma. General study findings and limits: Those patients who began receiving nivolumab less than 1 year after ASCT had lower diversity, and they were excluded. Repertoire differences lack defined causes, possibly disease activity or prior therapy. With CD4+ cells, TCR diversity rose significantly by C4D1, but not with CD8+ cells.

Each patient experienced a relapse that followed autologous stem cell transplantation, and brentuximab vedotin exposure varied. Reported best responses ranged across complete response, partial response or progressive disease. Sequencing was performed with immunoSEQ multiplex PCR; in TCRdb, only in-frame clones are kept and a portion is missing. The table lists fewer than 110,000 clones, 75% to 90% of them singletons, with more than 6.5% in the top ten. For this clone: Antigen unknown.

Germline V gene sequence: CDR1 GTSNPN, CDR2 SVGIG (reference sequence). Unmatched junction bases numbered 11, after V lost 8 bases and J lost 9 bases. The CDR3 is made up of 13 amino acids. The TCR was taken from a human donor with classical Hodgkin lymphoma. This chain connects TRBV30 to TRBJ2-1, with 9 bases matching TRBD2. The material sequenced was peripheral blood mononuclear cells (PBMCs), taken before the second cycle of nivolumab. CDR3 residues: CAGGGSGGREQFF. The CDR3 coding sequence is TGTGCCGGAGGTGGTAGCGGGGGACGTGAGCAGTTCTTC.